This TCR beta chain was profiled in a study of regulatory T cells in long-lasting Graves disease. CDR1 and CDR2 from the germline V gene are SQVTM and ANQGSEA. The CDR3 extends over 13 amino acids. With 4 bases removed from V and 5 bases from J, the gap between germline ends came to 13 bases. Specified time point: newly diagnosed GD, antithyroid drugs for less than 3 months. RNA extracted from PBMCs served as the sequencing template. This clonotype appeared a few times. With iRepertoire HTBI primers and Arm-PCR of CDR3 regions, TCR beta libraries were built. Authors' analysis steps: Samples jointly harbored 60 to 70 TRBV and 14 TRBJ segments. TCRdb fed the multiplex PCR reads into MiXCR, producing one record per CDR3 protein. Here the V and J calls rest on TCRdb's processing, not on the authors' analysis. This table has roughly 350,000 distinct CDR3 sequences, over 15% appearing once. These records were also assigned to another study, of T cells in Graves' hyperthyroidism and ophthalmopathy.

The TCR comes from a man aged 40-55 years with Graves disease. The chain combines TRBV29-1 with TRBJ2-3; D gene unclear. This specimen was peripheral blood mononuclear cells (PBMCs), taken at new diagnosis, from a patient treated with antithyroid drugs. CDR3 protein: CSVGPYHLDTQYF. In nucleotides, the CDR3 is TGCAGCGTTGGGCCCTATCATTTAGATACGCAGTATTTT.